This TCR beta chain stems from a study of T-cell reconstitution after alpha-beta-depleted transplantation in children. Study outcomes and limitations: Several hundred expanded graft clones reportedly were the source of alpha-beta T cells about two months after transplant. Surviving recipient T cells and thymic progenitors underlay high day-60 TCRbeta diversity in some patients. At the one-year point after transplant, T-cell counts and TCRbeta diversity were found to come mostly from T cells that had been newly produced.

The library targeted TCRbeta and was prepared with unique molecular identifiers. One entry per CDR3 protein results from TCRdb running MiXCR on the PCR reads. The sample has hundreds of thousands of distinct CDR3 sequences, 10% to 15% seen once. Trimming removed 7 bases from V and 7 bases from J, with 22 bases in between. This CDR3 has 15 amino acids. About this clonotype itself: No antigen is known for it.

The sequence derives from a male patient between 5 and 17 years old who had a stem cell transplant for acute myeloid leukemia, so the T cells may come from the graft donor. This chain joins TRBV12-3 or TRBV12-4 and TRBJ2-5; possible D gene TRBD1, 5 bases. The sequenced sample was PBMCs, mostly from graft donor cells, obtained 360 days after TCRalphabeta/CD19-depleted stem cell transplant. The CDR3 nucleotides are TGTGCCAGCAACACCCCCCAGGGATCTAGGGTGACCCAGTACTTC. It is translated as CASNTPQGSRVTQYF.